This entry lists 8 T cell receptor beta chains sequenced from one sample in a study of shared clonotypes between healthy human individuals. This table comes from immunoSEQ multiplex PCR, and its TCRdb copy is limited to in-frame clones, with some not included. The repertoire holds fewer than 850,000 clones, with less than 95% as singletons. Input material: memory CD8+ T cells from PBMCs. Subset indicated: CD45RO+ cells pooled with CCR7-negative TemRA cells. The receptors here all came from a man between 18 and 29 years old in good health. Some clones in this sample may be carry-over from other donors' samples.

This clone was observed a single time. This chain connects TRBV5-3 to TRBJ2-7, with TRBD2 identical over 7 bases. TRBV5-3 is annotated as an ORF whose role is uncertain. This CDR3 comprises 12 residues. V shed 8 bases and J 3 bases; nucleotides not matched to a gene: 5. The CDR3 here is CASAGDGYEQYF. CDR3 coding DNA: TGTGCCAGTGCGGGGGACGGCTACGAGCAGTACTTC.

The rearrangement uses TRBV19 and TRBJ2-2; D is unclear. V was trimmed by 4 bases and J by 8 bases, leaving 14 bases between them. The CDR3 spans 14 residues. Germline V CDR1 and CDR2: LNHDA, SQIVND (reference sequence). The CDR3 here is CASSRKDGWGELFF. The CDR3 DNA reads as TGTGCCAGTAGTAGGAAGGACGGCTGGGGGGAGCTGTTTTTT. Together with reference TRBV19 and TRBJ2-2, the CDR3 gives the full variable domain: DGGITQSPKYLFRKEGQNVTLSCEQNLNHDAMYWYRQDPGQGLRLIYYSQIVNDFQKGDIAEGYSVSREKKESFPLTVTSAQKNPTAFYLCASSRKDGWGELFFGEGSRLTVL.

V and J are TRBV21-1 and TRBJ1-5. TRBV21-1 constitutes a pseudogene. CDR3 length equals 14 residues. In DNA form, the CDR3 reads TGTGCCAGCAGCCCCCTCCAGCGGGGTGAGCCCCAGCATTTT. This sequence encodes CASSPLQRGEPQHF.

The chain is built from TRBV5-1 and TRBJ2-1; 7 bases are a match to TRBD2. The length of the CDR3 is 15 residues. Germline CDR1 SGHRS, CDR2 YFSETQ. Trimming at V came to 1 base and at J to 6 bases, leaving 7 bases not matched to a gene. The CDR3 loop reads CASSLWASGTNEQFF. The DNA of the CDR3 is TGCGCCAGCAGCTTGTGGGCTAGCGGAACCAATGAGCAGTTCTTC.

The chain combines TRBV19 with TRBJ1-4, with TRBD1 matching over 7 bases. Germline V CDR1 and CDR2: LNHDA, SQIVND (reference sequence). This CDR3 region has 15 residues. J was trimmed by 8 bases and V by 1 base; bases with no gene match: 7. Here the CDR3 DNA reads TGTGCCAGTAGTATAGTGGGGACAGACAGCGAAAAACTGTTTTTT. As protein: CASSIVGTDSEKLFF.

J is TRBJ1-2 and V is TRBV5-6; D gene uncertain. Germline CDR1 SGHDT, CDR2 YYEEEE. Trimming pared 0 bases from V and 5 bases from J, leaving 14 bases between. This CDR3 has 15 residues. CDR3 DNA: TGTGCCAGCAGCTTGGTGGACGGGCCCCGGTATGGCTACACCTTC. Protein: CASSLVDGPRYGYTF.

This chain uses TRBV5-1 with TRBJ2-2; D unresolved. Germline V gene sequence: CDR1 SGHRS, CDR2 YFSETQ. Trimming stripped 4 bases from V and 0 bases from J, with 10 bases between. The CDR3 runs 15 residues. DNA of the CDR3: TGCGCCAGCAGCGATCCTACAGCGAACACCGGGGAGCTGTTTTTT. This encodes CASSDPTANTGELFF.

The genes are TRBV6-5 and TRBJ2-7; D gene unclear. Germline CDR1 and CDR2: MNHEY and SVGAGI. This CDR3 has 14 residues. The V end was cut by 1 base, the J end by 0 bases, with 7 bases between. The CDR3 here is CASSYFGGSYEQYF. The CDR3 DNA sequence: TGTGCCAGCAGTTACTTCGGCGGCTCCTACGAGCAGTACTTC.